Sequencing of this T cell receptor (beta chain) was carried out in a study of neurological immune-mediated disorders. 2 million PBMCs stored at -80 C were the source of the unsorted libraries. The cDNA came from 5'RACE, which used 10-nucleotide random UMIs. TCRdb reprocessed the 5' RACE reads via MiXCR and lists one record per CDR3 protein. Found here are 65,000 to 85,000 distinct CDR3 sequences, 2.5% to 4% of them singletons; the top ten hold 4% to 6.5%. Trimming took 4 bases from V and 9 from J; bases not matched to a gene: 3. Germline CDR1 is SGHVS and CDR2 is FNYEAQ. CDR3 size: 12 residues. Specimen: PBMCs. The chain has TRBV7-6 and TRBJ2-1, with 7 bases fitting TRBD1. This clonotype originated in a woman between 45 and 60 years old with multiple sclerosis. CDR3: CASSSGGAEQFF. The CDR3 DNA reads TGTGCCAGCAGCTCAGGGGGTGCTGAGCAGTTCTTC.